This T cell receptor beta chain was identified in a study of blood T cell repertoires in COVID-19. In the source study's methods: Using reference gene primer amplification, nucleated cell counts were estimated. Here immunoSEQ multiplex PCR was the method, and the copy in TCRdb shows in-frame clones only, minus some. The D gene and trimming were derived from the DNA, and the V and J assignments and clone size from that table. The data show more than 95,000 clones, with over 70% seen just once and more than 5% held by the top ten. The germline gives CDR1 MGHDK, CDR2 SYGVNS. Trimming cost V 5 bases and J 6 bases, with 19 bases left between them. The CDR3 runs 15 residues.

This TCR came from an elderly man with active or convalescent COVID-19. Material: peripheral blood. The chain employs TRBV25-1 and TRBJ1-2, with D perhaps matching TRBD1 (6 bases). CDR3 loop: CASSRANRAGDGYTF. CDR3 nucleotides: TGTGCCAGCAGTCGGGCGAACAGGGCGGGAGATGGCTACACCTTC.